A selection of T cell receptor beta chains follows, all from one sample in a study of cytomegalovirus exposure and HLA in healthy donors. The assay was immunoSEQ multiplex PCR, and TCRdb's table has in-frame clones only and misses some. The sample lists 150,000 to 200,000 clones, under 90% occurring once. The sample was PBMCs. Receptor source: a man aged 30 to 39 in good health and CMV-seropositive. Both conserved end residues are part of each CDR3. A D gene is named only where the DNA matches it firmly. Not all rows give a size; the values are once, few, many and, for expanded clones, a class.

j_call: TRBJ2-7
d_call: -
v_call: TRBV5-1
clone_size: -
cdr3_aa: CASSMDRSYEQYF
cdr3_nt: TGCGCCAGCAGCATGGACCGCTCCTACGAGCAGTACTTC

j_call: TRBJ1-4
d_call: TRBD1
v_call: TRBV5-1
clone_size: -
cdr3_aa: CASSHGQGNEKLFF
cdr3_nt: TGCGCCAGCAGCCACGGACAGGGAAACGAAAAACTGTTTTTT

j_call: TRBJ2-1
d_call: -
v_call: TRBV28
clone_size: -
cdr3_aa: CASSLQRETYNEQFF
cdr3_nt: TGTGCCAGCAGTTTGCAACGGGAAACCTACAATGAGCAGTTCTTC

j_call: TRBJ1-4
d_call: -
v_call: TRBV18
clone_size: once
cdr3_aa: CASSLINEKLFF
cdr3_nt: TGTGCCAGCTCACTAATCAATGAAAAACTGTTTTTT

j_call: TRBJ1-2
d_call: -
v_call: TRBV6-5
clone_size: -
cdr3_aa: CASSYTGRGNYGYTF
cdr3_nt: TGTGCCAGCAGTTACACAGGGAGGGGTAACTATGGCTACACCTTC

j_call: TRBJ1-2
d_call: TRBD1
v_call: TRBV28
clone_size: -
cdr3_aa: CASSLAGGAGGYTF
cdr3_nt: TGTGCCAGCAGTTTAGCAGGGGGCGCCGGTGGCTACACCTTC

j_call: TRBJ1-4
d_call: TRBD1
v_call: TRBV7-2
clone_size: -
cdr3_aa: CASTPTGGSEKLFF
cdr3_nt: TGTGCCAGCACCCCGACAGGGGGATCGGAAAAACTGTTTTTT

j_call: TRBJ1-5
d_call: -
v_call: TRBV4-1
clone_size: -
cdr3_aa: CASSQDDAGLPNQPQHF
cdr3_nt: TGCGCCAGCAGCCAAGATGATGCAGGCCTCCCTAATCAGCCCCAGCATTTT

j_call: TRBJ2-5
d_call: TRBD1
v_call: TRBV5-6
clone_size: -
cdr3_aa: CASSWGTGRETQYF
cdr3_nt: TGTGCCAGCAGCTGGGGGACAGGGAGAGAGACCCAGTACTTC

j_call: TRBJ2-1
d_call: TRBD2
v_call: TRBV7-2
clone_size: once
cdr3_aa: CASGGLAGGGWSYNEQFF
cdr3_nt: TGTGCCAGCGGGGGACTAGCGGGGGGGGGATGGTCCTACAATGAGCAGTTCTTC

j_call: TRBJ1-5
d_call: -
v_call: TRBV30
clone_size: -
cdr3_aa: CAWSVAVSNQPQHF
cdr3_nt: TGTGCCTGGAGTGTTGCAGTTAGCAATCAGCCCCAGCATTTT

j_call: TRBJ1-5
d_call: TRBD1
v_call: TRBV28
clone_size: -
cdr3_aa: CASSGQGAYQPQHF
cdr3_nt: TGTGCCAGCAGTGGACAGGGGGCATATCAGCCCCAGCATTTT

j_call: TRBJ1-2
d_call: TRBD1
v_call: TRBV19
clone_size: -
cdr3_aa: CASSTQGEYGYTF
cdr3_nt: TGTGCCAGTAGTACCCAGGGGGAATATGGCTACACCTTC

j_call: TRBJ2-3
d_call: TRBD1
v_call: TRBV5-1
clone_size: -
cdr3_aa: CASRTGASTDTQYF
cdr3_nt: TGCGCCAGCCGAACAGGGGCTAGCACAGATACGCAGTATTTT

j_call: TRBJ2-7
d_call: TRBD1
v_call: TRBV7-2
clone_size: -
cdr3_aa: CASSPAGTVYEQYF
cdr3_nt: TGTGCCAGCAGCCCCGCCGGGACAGTTTACGAGCAGTACTTC

j_call: TRBJ1-3
d_call: -
v_call: TRBV29-1
clone_size: -
cdr3_aa: CSAVRDYSGNTIYF
cdr3_nt: TGCAGCGCCGTTAGGGACTACTCTGGAAACACCATATATTTT

j_call: TRBJ2-1
d_call: TRBD2
v_call: TRBV10-3
clone_size: once
cdr3_aa: CAISATRTSGGANNEQFF
cdr3_nt: TGTGCCATCAGTGCTACCAGGACTAGCGGGGGGGCCAACAATGAGCAGTTCTTC

j_call: TRBJ2-3
d_call: -
v_call: TRBV4-2
clone_size: few
cdr3_aa: CASSQDRVTDTQYF
cdr3_nt: TGTGCCAGCAGCCAAGATCGAGTAACAGATACGCAGTATTTT

j_call: TRBJ2-7
d_call: -
v_call: TRBV7-9
clone_size: -
cdr3_aa: CASSSRLKSSYEQYF
cdr3_nt: TGTGCCAGCAGCTCGAGACTCAAGAGCTCCTACGAGCAGTACTTC

j_call: TRBJ2-3
d_call: TRBD2
v_call: TRBV5-4
clone_size: -
cdr3_aa: CASSLEGLASSGDAQYF
cdr3_nt: TGTGCCAGCAGCTTGGAGGGACTAGCTTCCTCAGGGGATGCGCAGTATTTT

j_call: TRBJ2-1
d_call: TRBD2
v_call: TRBV7-8
clone_size: -
cdr3_aa: CASSKGLAGVDEQFF
cdr3_nt: TGTGCCAGCAGCAAAGGACTAGCGGGAGTTGATGAGCAGTTCTTC

j_call: TRBJ2-2
d_call: TRBD2
v_call: TRBV9
clone_size: -
cdr3_aa: CASSASPSGRRVGELFF
cdr3_nt: TGTGCCAGCAGCGCTAGTCCTAGCGGGAGGAGGGTCGGGGAGCTGTTTTTT

j_call: TRBJ2-7
d_call: TRBD1
v_call: TRBV9
clone_size: once
cdr3_aa: CASSGRGGTGGNEQYF
cdr3_nt: TGTGCCAGCAGCGGGAGGGGGGGGACAGGGGGCAACGAGCAGTACTTC

j_call: TRBJ2-5
d_call: -
v_call: TRBV19
clone_size: few
cdr3_aa: CASSIAWQEGTQYF
cdr3_nt: TGTGCCAGTAGTATAGCGTGGCAGGAGGGGACCCAGTACTTC

j_call: TRBJ2-5
d_call: TRBD2
v_call: TRBV28
clone_size: -
cdr3_aa: CASSFGREAETQYF
cdr3_nt: TGTGCCAGCAGTTTTGGACGGGAGGCAGAGACCCAGTACTTC

j_call: TRBJ2-7
d_call: -
v_call: TRBV5-4
clone_size: -
cdr3_aa: CASSQTVGIYEQYF
cdr3_nt: TGCGCCAGCAGCCAAACAGTCGGGATCTACGAGCAGTACTTC

j_call: TRBJ1-5
d_call: TRBD1
v_call: TRBV18
clone_size: -
cdr3_aa: CASSPSQDRVQHF
cdr3_nt: TGTGCCAGCTCACCTAGCCAGGACAGGGTCCAGCATTTT

j_call: TRBJ2-6
d_call: -
v_call: TRBV4-2
clone_size: -
cdr3_aa: CASSQGAGSGANVLTF
cdr3_nt: TGTGCCAGCAGCCAAGGCGCCGGCTCTGGGGCCAACGTCCTGACTTTC